Following are 7 T cell receptor beta chains from one sample sequenced in a study of blood T cell repertoires in COVID-19. The repertoire was sequenced with immunoSEQ multiplex PCR; TCRdb's copy has only in-frame clones and lacks some. The sample shows approximately 240,000 clones, around 84% of them seen only once. The sequencing sample was made of peripheral blood. The source of these receptors is a woman of 80 years or more with active or convalescent COVID-19.

The V and J genes are TRBV7-2 and TRBJ2-4; weak D call: TRBD2 (6 bases). The germline V gene encodes CDR1 SGHTA and CDR2 FQGNSA. Deletions cut 5 bases from V and 6 bases from J, with 14 bases between. CDR3 length: 14 residues. The CDR3 region has the DNA TGTGCCAGCAGCCTAGATCGGGGGAGAAACATTCAGTACTTC. Its translation: CASSLDRGRNIQYF.

This chain uses TRBV7-2 with TRBJ1-6; 10 nucleotides match TRBD1. V gave up 6 bases and J gave up 5 bases; unmatched junction bases: 4. Germline CDR1 is SGHTA and CDR2 is FQGNSA. The CDR3 is 15 amino acids. The CDR3 coding sequence is TGTGCCAGCAGGGGGGGGACAGGGGATAATTCACCCCTCCACTTT. This sequence encodes CASRGGTGDNSPLHF.

In its sample, this clone was seen once. A much bigger clone sits one base away, suggesting this may be a read error. The rearrangement links TRBV7-2 to TRBJ2-3; possibly TRBD1 for D (6 bases). Trimming took off 5 bases at V and 4 bases at J, with 19 bases between the two ends. CDR3 size: 16 residues. Germline V gene lookup returns CDR1 SGHTA and CDR2 FQGNSA. The chain's CDR3 is CASSQDTGPSADTQYF. As DNA, the CDR3 is TGTGCCAGCAGCCAGGATACAGGGCCCTCGGCAGATACGCAGTATTTT.

The chain joins TRBV20-1 to TRBJ1-4, with D uncertain. Germline V gene lookup returns CDR1 DFQATT and CDR2 SNEGSKA (reference sequence). This CDR3 is 11 amino acids long. Trimming removed 6 bases from V and 4 bases from J, with 6 bases in between. CDR3: CSAGDNEKLFF. CDR3 in DNA: TGCAGTGCGGGAGATAATGAAAAACTGTTTTTT.

This chain joins TRBV27 and TRBJ1-1, with TRBD1 matching over 8 bases. Germline CDR1 is MNHEY and CDR2 is SMNVEV (reference sequence). The trim removed 5 bases at V and 11 bases at J, leaving 7 bases unmatched. The CDR3 is 12 amino acids. CDR3 nucleotides: TGTGCCAGCAGTCTCTTGACAGGGGAGGCTTTCTTT. Protein sequence: CASSLLTGEAFF.

The chain couples TRBV19 to TRBJ2-3, with 12 bases matching TRBD1. The CDR3 has 16 residues. Germline CDR1 reads LNHDA; CDR2 reads SQIVND (reference sequence). With V trimmed by 6 bases and J by 5 bases, 9 bases remained unmatched. CDR3 in amino acids: CASRKPGQGARDTQYF. The CDR3, as DNA: TGTGCCAGTAGGAAGCCGGGACAGGGGGCCAGAGATACGCAGTATTTT. The complete variable domain, with remaining parts taken from reference TRBV19 and TRBJ2-3, reads DGGITQSPKYLFRKEGQNVTLSCEQNLNHDAMYWYRQDPGQGLRLIYYSQIVNDFQKGDIAEGYSVSREKKESFPLTVTSAQKNPTAFYLCASRKPGQGARDTQYFGPGTRLTVL.

V gene TRBV2 combines with J gene TRBJ1-2, with 8 bases matching TRBD1. Unmatched junction bases numbered 7, after V lost 6 bases and J lost 4 bases. Germline V gene lookup returns CDR1 SNHLY and CDR2 FYNNEI. The CDR3 spans 14 residues. Here the CDR3 DNA reads TGTGCCAGCAGGCCGACAGGGGCCACCTATGGCTACACCTTC. Translated, it gives CASRPTGATYGYTF.